This is a list of T cell receptor beta chains from one sample in a study of T-cell memory formation after mild COVID-19. Each CDR3 protein gets one entry after TCRdb re-called the 5' RACE reads with MiXCR. The data hold 400,000 or so distinct CDR3 sequences, with 15% to 20% observed a single time. Material for sequencing was PBMCs or a T cell subset sorted from them (not recorded which). These TCRs come from an adult woman who had mild COVID-19 (a few samples of this study predate the infection). Cell type and time point are not known. CDR3s include the opening cysteine and the closing phenylalanine or tryptophan.

V gene	CDR3 length	J gene	CDR3 protein
TRBV6-5	15	TRBJ1-5	CASSYSSAAKQPQHF
TRBV6-6	16	TRBJ2-7	CASSYSTAHTSYEQYF
TRBV6-5	16	TRBJ1-2	CASSYSPGPGPYGYTF
TRBV7-6	13	TRBJ2-7	CASSAPGGDEQYF
TRBV30	14	TRBJ2-3	CAWVAPPGTDTQYF
TRBV7-6	14	TRBJ2-2	CASSLDGSGGELFF
TRBV5-1	14	TRBJ2-4	CASSLMGLGDIQYF
TRBV6-1	12	TRBJ2-7	CASRTDSYEQYF
TRBV10-3	15	TRBJ2-3	CAISESSYGTDTQYF
TRBV11-3	14	TRBJ1-1	CASSLNGGSTEAFF
TRBV5-6	15	TRBJ1-1	CASSSRGWVNTEAFF
TRBV30	8	TRBJ2-2	CACGELFF
TRBV12-3/TRBV12-4	12	TRBJ2-3	CASSRDADTQYF
TRBV20-1	12	TRBJ1-2	CSARNRGYGYTF
TRBV5-4	15	TRBJ2-6	CASSADRAGANVLTF
TRBV10-3	16	TRBJ2-3	CAISGLAGGSTDTQYF
TRBV2	15	TRBJ2-5	CASSRTFSVQETQYF
TRBV11-2	15	TRBJ2-7	CASSVLGQGYHEQYF
TRBV9	14	TRBJ2-5	CASNRGGDEETQYF
TRBV2	20	TRBJ2-5	CASSENHGSLRGGLQETQYF
TRBV29-1	15	TRBJ1-2	CSTRSDRGLNYGYTF
TRBV5-1	15	TRBJ2-2	CASSLEVARHGELFF
TRBV6-2/TRBV6-3	14	TRBJ2-7	CASSYVAGGYEQYF
TRBV7-6	14	TRBJ1-3	CASSLGDRADTIYF
TRBV7-9	15	TRBJ1-2	CASTLPSEVNYGYTF
TRBV6-1	13	TRBJ1-5	CASSEGRGQPQHF
TRBV15	12	TRBJ1-1	CATSRVVGEAFF
TRBV7-9	13	TRBJ2-2	CASTQWNTGELFF
TRBV7-6	15	TRBJ2-7	CASSPTSGREYEQYF
TRBV7-2	16	TRBJ2-3	CASSLTWGVLTDTQYF
TRBV4-3	14	TRBJ2-1	CASSHRDWNNEQFF
TRBV7-8	16	TRBJ2-7	CASSLARSGSGYEQYF
TRBV4-1	15	TRBJ1-4	CASSQGPGTIEKLFF
TRBV27	15	TRBJ2-3	CASSSVGPPTDTQYF
TRBV5-1	16	TRBJ1-1	CASSTDPGGTNTEAFF